The TCR beta chain under discussion was sequenced for a study of T cells after posttransplantation cyclophosphamide. Measured with immunoSEQ multiplex PCR; TCRdb has only the in-frame clones, and not every one. The sample presents 30,000 to 35,000 clones, none singletons. Many counts were recorded for this clone. The CDR3 contains 13 residues. The ends were cut back, 5 bases at V and 4 bases at J, with 11 bases in the middle. The sequenced sample consisted of PBMCs. The chain is built from TRBV12-3 or TRBV12-4 and TRBJ1-2; the D gene is possibly TRBD1 (6 bases). The clonotype comes from a woman in her forties or fifties in good health and a related stem cell transplant donor. The CDR3 here is CASSPDSSYGYTF. The CDR3 DNA reads TGTGCCAGCAGTCCGGACAGCTCCTATGGCTACACCTTC.